The TCR beta chain described here comes from a study of cytomegalovirus exposure and HLA in healthy donors (dated by TCRdb to the late 2010s). As for the study more broadly: In an earlier analysis of about 560 of the donors, 250 to 350 Gb of sequence data and approximately 120 million unique TCR beta sequences from 150 million to 200 million T cells were reported. An early release covering approximately 600 HLA-typed donors comprised about 300 gigabases of sequencing data and roughly 86 million unique TCR sequences. Of the approximately 400 genotyped donors, around 81% fell in the genetic ancestry cluster associated with self-reported Caucasian donors. The study aimed to test whether signatures of past pathogen exposure could be identified by cataloging public T cell receptors. The study profiled the T cell repertoires of approximately 700 subjects by immunosequencing and related them to cytomegalovirus serostatus. Along with the approximately 600-subject first cohort, a separate validation cohort of over a hundred different subjects was used. To predict cytomegalovirus infection status, the study brought together high-throughput TCR immunosequencing, statistical association of individual TCRs with disease status, and machine learning. In a later analysis, previously published TCR beta repertoires from hundreds of donors were re-analyzed and high-resolution HLA genotyping was added so that TCR occurrence patterns could be studied. The later analysis used no new phenotypic data to find candidate immune exposures, relying instead on TCR beta sequences and their occurrence across donors. In an earlier analysis of more than 550 of the donors, high-throughput TCR beta sequencing was used to judge whether each TCR beta V gene segment behaved as functional or pseudogenic. Alongside the repertoire data, information on donor age, sex, ethnicity and CMV serostatus was compiled. Genome-wide SNP genotypes for about 65% of the roughly 700 donors were used in a later genetic analysis, which treated that subset as a discovery cohort. All discovery cohort repertoires had been generated on a single sequencing platform. HLA typing covered class I and class II loci at four-digit resolution. Typing coverage varied by locus: roughly 629-640 donors for A, B, C, DRB1 and DQB1; roughly 500 for DQA1; more than 600 for DPA1; about 450 for DPB1. Because of strong linkage in the cohort, roughly five DR-DQ haplotypes were treated as single units for association and clustering. Among 350 to 400 genotyped donors of the cohort, an average of approximately 240,000 unique TCR beta nucleotide sequences were sequenced per donor, roughly 18% of them non-productive. On the study overall, not on this receptor specifically: In a later analysis, most CMV-associated TCR beta chains were found to appear HLA-restricted, with HLA associations seemingly driven largely by CMV exposure. In a later analysis, around 17,000 TCR beta sequences were associated with specific HLA alleles at a false discovery rate of 0.05. Because HLA typing was unavailable for some donors at each locus, only the typed subset was used in association tests. The classifier was reported to diagnose cytomegalovirus status with high specificity and sensitivity in both the original cohort and the validation cohort. Assigning TCR associations to individual alleles was difficult when HLA alleles, especially DR and DQ, strongly co-occurred. An association between a missense DCLRE1C variant and V-gene and J-gene trimming of TCR beta chains was found in a later genetic analysis and replicated in an independent cohort. Presence/absence analyses assumed roughly uniform sequencing depth across donors, an assumption that may not hold. In this cohort, only TCR beta chains were sequenced, and detectable features were limited by the absence of alpha or paired-chain data. Most TCR sequences were observed very rarely across donors, whereas some public TCRs were present in many individuals. A further reported finding was that TCR beta sequences accurately predicted the HLA-A and HLA-B alleles for most subjects in the first cohort. Correlated functional status among segregating V segments might be attributable to linkage disequilibrium, but an unknown experimental factor could not be ruled out. In the study, 150 to 200 TCR beta chains were listed as associated with cytomegalovirus. The only immune exposure information available for the cohort was CMV serostatus. The earlier analysis of about 600 of the donors excluded approximately 15 rarely observed V segments, including chromosome 9 orphons, because counts were too low. In a later analysis, several top co-occurrence clusters were reported to appear linked to parvovirus B19, influenza, CMV and Epstein-Barr virus. In a later analysis, TCR association rates were found to vary across HLA loci, with the most associated TCRs seen for DRB1 alleles and the fewest for HLA-C alleles. Some IMGT-functional V segments, including TRBV6-2 and TRBV6-3, could not be distinguished by the 87-base-pair reads and were therefore excluded. A later genetic analysis reported fewer N-insertions in productive TCRs among donors in an Asian-associated ancestry cluster than the roughly 690-donor mean. Three of the identified cytomegalovirus-associated TCR beta chains were confirmed in vitro to be specific for cytomegalovirus antigens. In a later analysis, HLA-associated TCR beta chains showed more clonal expansion and lower generation probabilities than non-associated chains that were equally common. A cluster of highly shared sequence variants was judged likely to represent a technical artifact of the sequencing pipeline. According to the authors, the approach could potentially be generalized to other disease states and immunological phenotypes. Broadly in line with IMGT annotations, most TCR beta V segments showed up in productive rearrangements about 87% or about 30% of the time in an earlier analysis of several hundred of the donors.

The cohort comprised fewer than 700 healthy bone marrow donors. At the time of sampling, every cohort member was nominally healthy, though immune exposures that went unrecorded were likely present. The donor was CMV seropositive and belonged to the group of 250 to 300 seropositive cohort members. Every donor gave a peripheral blood sample, and the peripheral blood mononuclear cells from that sample were used for TCR beta sequencing. Genomic DNA extraction from the blood cell samples was performed with the Qiagen DNeasy Blood Extraction Kit. Only a few counts were recorded for this clone. Its antigen has not been determined. No quality values exist for individual bases; no much larger clone is one base distant. Trimming removed 1 base from V and 2 bases from J, leaving 16 bases between the germline ends. Reading the germline V gene gives CDR1 KGHSH and CDR2 LQKENI. The CDR3 holds 17 amino acids from the cysteine to the phenylalanine. Here the CDR3 DNA is all that survives: 51 bases in frame from base 1.

The library was prepared using the immunoSEQ multiplex PCR assay. For the multiplex PCR, a mixture combining 60 forward primers for TCR Vbeta segments and 13 reverse primers for TCR Jbeta segments was used. The CDR3 region of rearranged TCR beta genes was amplified from genomic DNA with a multiplex PCR assay. On the Illumina HiSeq System, the amplified TCR beta libraries were sequenced as 87-base-pair reads. On the study's bioinformatics: A later analysis tallied some 79 million unique TCR beta chains across the 550 to 850 repertoires, and about 10 million of those chains were shared by two or more donors. Raw reads were error-corrected and collapsed into unique sequences with a nearest-neighbor algorithm that merged closely related sequences to remove PCR and sequencing errors. CDR3 sequences were aligned to IMGT reference sequences to assign V, D and J gene segments. Each retained sequence needed at least a six-nucleotide match to both a V gene segment and a J gene segment. Rearrangements were classified as productive when the CDR3 lacked stop codons and remained in frame with V and J, and all other rearrangements were classified as non-productive. Following IMGT convention, CDR3 was defined as the stretch from the second conserved V-encoded cysteine to the conserved J-encoded phenylalanine. The earlier analysis of roughly 590 of the donors excluded any sequence lacking an unambiguous match to a single V gene segment. An earlier analysis of 550 to 650 of the donors classified V segments as functional when productive rearrangements were above 56.7% and as segregating when the standard deviation between donors was above 5%. A statistical classification framework was built for diagnosing cytomegalovirus status from the catalog of TCR beta chain sequences. In a later analysis, TCR nucleotide sequences were compared against IMGT/GENE-DB human TR gene sequences so that V and J genes could be assigned. The TCRdist pipeline was used in a later analysis to assign CDR3 sequences and most-parsimonious VDJ recombination scenarios. In a later analysis, each TCR beta chain was defined by its CDR3 amino acid sequence together with its V-gene family, and reads without a unique V-gene family were excluded. As a way to deal with suspected cross-contamination and a sequencing artifact, a later analysis dropped hundreds of nucleotide sequences that were highly shared and had low generation probability. For each public chain, a later analysis derived a clonal expansion index from normalized ranks of inferred template counts within each repertoire. A later analysis computed generation probabilities with a VDJ recombination model fitted to out-of-frame rearrangements, and checked the results against IGoR. In a later analysis, hypergeometric tests were used to score TCR-TCR, TCR-HLA and TCR-CMV co-occurrence, with a repertoire-size bias correction applied to TCR pairs. To estimate false discovery rates, a later analysis permuted the HLA or CMV assignments 20 times. In a later analysis, co-occurring TCRs were grouped with DBSCAN, and TCRdist sequence similarity was added when clustering was performed within HLA-allele-positive subsets. Co-occurrence clustering excluded repertoires with fewer than 30,000 or more than 120,000 public chains, plus five with anomalous nucleotide sharing. TCRdb took this table from immuneACCESS and kept in-frame rearrangements with V and J called. Such tables lack part of the clones; where checked against another copy, unresolved V genes explain under half of the gap, and the rest is unexplained. That table supplies the V and J calls and clone size; D and trimming were determined from the DNA. The sample includes approximately 150,000 clones, with approximately 60% observed a single time. Around 7.1% of the sample is in the top ten clones.

The receptor was isolated from a woman aged 60-75 years in good health and CMV-seropositive. The chain uses TRBV18 and TRBJ2-3, with the identity of the D gene unclear. Sequenced input: PBMCs. The DNA reads TGTGCCAGCTCACCACAGGTCAGCGAAGAAGACACAGATACGCAGTATTTT. This sequence encodes CASSPQVSEEDTDTQYF.